This is a list of T cell receptor beta chains from one sample in a study of B cell selection in AIRE deficiency. TCRdb's copy holds only in-frame clones and misses some; the assay was immunoSEQ multiplex PCR. Of around 20,000 clones listed, less than 98% are singletons. The sample comprised conventional CD4+ T cells sorted from PBMCs. These receptors originate from a human donor with AIRE deficiency. CDR3s include the opening cysteine and the closing phenylalanine or tryptophan. The order of the fields is CDR3 DNA, CDR3 protein, V gene, J gene, clone size, D gene. A D gene is named only where the DNA matches it firmly. The size of a clone is reported for some rows only, either as once, few or many, or as a class for expanded clones.

TGTGCTAGCAGCTTGGCGGACGGAGCCGTCTACGAGCAGTACTTC	CASSLADGAVYEQYF	TRBV7-7	TRBJ2-7	.	.
TGTGCCAGCACCCGAGATTTGAACACTGAAGCTTTCTTT	CASTRDLNTEAFF	TRBV4-2	TRBJ1-1	.	.
TGTGCCAGCAGTTACATGGGACAGTCACCCCTCCACTTT	CASSYMGQSPLHF	TRBV6-5	TRBJ1-6	.	TRBD1
TGCGCCAGCAGCGGAAGACTAGCGGGAGCCTACAATGAGCAGTTCTTC	CASSGRLAGAYNEQFF	TRBV5-1	TRBJ2-1	.	TRBD2
TGCGCCAGCAGCTTCCCGAACAGCCCTAGGGGCTACACCTTC	CASSFPNSPRGYTF	TRBV5-1	TRBJ1-2	.	.
TGTGCCATCAGTGGTTTACAGGGGAACTATGGCTACACCTTC	CAISGLQGNYGYTF	TRBV10-3	TRBJ1-2	.	TRBD1
TGTGCCACCAGCAGAGAGGAGAACAACCTTGGAGAGCAGTACTTC	CATSREENNLGEQYF	TRBV15	TRBJ2-7	.	.
TGTGCCAGCACCAAACTAAATGGGGACCAAGAGACCCAGTACTTC	CASTKLNGDQETQYF	TRBV27	TRBJ2-5	.	.
TGTGCCAGCAGCATGACTAGCGGGAGCCCCGGGGAGCTGTTTTTT	CASSMTSGSPGELFF	TRBV7-3	TRBJ2-2	.	TRBD2
TGTGCCAGCAGTTACTCTTCAGTGGGATGGCAGACCCAGTACTTC	CASSYSSVGWQTQYF	TRBV6-6	TRBJ2-5	.	.
TGTGCCAGCAGCCAATCAACCCTACCCACTAGCAAAGAGACCCAGTACTTC	CASSQSTLPTSKETQYF	TRBV4-2	TRBJ2-5	.	.
TGTGCCAGCAGTGAAAGAGAGAACTACCGCCCCTCCTACAATGAGCAGTTCTTC	CASSERENYRPSYNEQFF	TRBV6-1	TRBJ2-1	.	.
TGTGCTAGCAGCTTAGGGAGCGGGAGTGGGAAGACCCAGTACTTC	CASSLGSGSGKTQYF	TRBV7-7	TRBJ2-5	.	TRBD2
TGTGCCAGCAGCTTAGTGGGACTATCGTCTGACAATGAGCAGTTCTTC	CASSLVGLSSDNEQFF	TRBV7-9	TRBJ2-1	.	TRBD2
TGTGCCAGCAGCTCAGGGACAGGGAGCCTCATCCTCACAGATACGCAGTATTTT	CASSSGTGSLILTDTQYF	TRBV7-9	TRBJ2-3	.	TRBD1
TGTGCCAGCAGCTTAGGTGTGGCGAGGTTCAATGAGCAGTTCTTC	CASSLGVARFNEQFF	TRBV7-9	TRBJ2-1	.	.
TGTGCCAGCAGCGACCTCCGGGGGACTAGGAACACAGATACGCAGTATTTT	CASSDLRGTRNTDTQYF	TRBV7-6	TRBJ2-3	.	TRBD2
TGTGCCAGCTCACCTAGGGGTAACCTAGTGGAAAAACTGTTTTTT	CASSPRGNLVEKLFF	TRBV18	TRBJ1-4	.	.
TGTGCCAGCAGTGAAACCTCAGCGGGGGGGCCTTCCGAGCAGTACTTC	CASSETSAGGPSEQYF	TRBV2	TRBJ2-7	.	TRBD2
TGTGCCACCAGCAGAGATAGACAGGGGGCCTACGAGCAGTACTTC	CATSRDRQGAYEQYF	TRBV15	TRBJ2-7	.	TRBD1
TGTGCCATTCAAAACGGACGGGGGGCCGGGGAGCTGTTTTTT	CAIQNGRGAGELFF	TRBV7-9	TRBJ2-2	.	TRBD2
TGTGCCATCAGTTCGACAGGAGACCGGCCGAATTCACCCCTCCACTTT	CAISSTGDRPNSPLHF	TRBV10-3	TRBJ1-6	.	.
TGTGCCAGCAGCTTAAATGGCCTAGCTACAGATACGCAGTATTTT	CASSLNGLATDTQYF	TRBV7-3	TRBJ2-3	.	.
TGTGCCAGCAGTTTAAGGGCAGGGTGGGGCTACACCTTC	CASSLRAGWGYTF	TRBV27	TRBJ1-2	.	.
TGCGCCAGCAGCTCCGGGACTTTCTCCTACAATGAGCAGTTCTTC	CASSSGTFSYNEQFF	TRBV5-1	TRBJ2-1	.	.
TGTGCCTGGAGTACAACAGGGGGCACTGAAGCTTTCTTT	CAWSTTGGTEAFF	TRBV30	TRBJ1-1	.	TRBD1
TGTGCCAGCAGCCAAGTCCCTTGGGCTACGCAGTATTTT	CASSQVPWATQYF	TRBV4-2	TRBJ2-3	.	.
TGTGCCAGCAGCTTATATTTCGGGAGGGACGGGGGAAAAACTGAAGCTTTCTTT	CASSLYFGRDGGKTEAFF	TRBV7-9	TRBJ1-1	.	.
TGCGCCAGCAGAGGGCCGGCGAACACCGGGGAGCTGTTTTTT	CASRGPANTGELFF	TRBV5-1	TRBJ2-2	.	.
TGTGCCTGGAGTGTTTCAGGGAATGAGCAGTTCTTC	CAWSVSGNEQFF	TRBV30	TRBJ2-1	.	.
TGTGCCAGCAGCTCTCGACTAGCGGGAGGTGCAGATACGCAGTATTTT	CASSSRLAGGADTQYF	TRBV7-2	TRBJ2-3	.	TRBD2
TGTGCCAGCAGTGAACGGGGGAACCCGGAAACCCAGTACTTC	CASSERGNPETQYF	TRBV2	TRBJ2-5	.	.
TGTGCCAGCTCCCCCACTCCGTCGGGTAATGAAAAACTGTTTTTT	CASSPTPSGNEKLFF	TRBV18	TRBJ1-4	once	.
TGTGCCAGTAGTCCCGACGGGGGCGAGCAGTACTTC	CASSPDGGEQYF	TRBV19	TRBJ2-7	.	.
TGTGCCAGCAGTGGGCCAGCAGGGAAGGACTATGGCTACACCTTC	CASSGPAGKDYGYTF	TRBV28	TRBJ1-2	once	.
TGCGCCAGCAGCTTGGGGCAGGTCACTGGCCATGAGCAGTTCTTC	CASSLGQVTGHEQFF	TRBV5-1	TRBJ2-1	.	.
TGTGCCAGCAGCTCGCTTAGGGGCACCATATATTTT	CASSSLRGTIYF	TRBV7-2	TRBJ1-3	.	.
TGTGCCTGGAGTGTACAGGGGGTCACCGGGACTATCCTCCGGCGGTATTTT	CAWSVQGVTGTILRRYF	TRBV30	TRBJ2-3	.	.
TGTGCCAGCAGCTGGACCGGGACTAGCTTTTACGAGCAGTACTTC	CASSWTGTSFYEQYF	TRBV7-2	TRBJ2-7	.	TRBD2
TGTGCCAGCAGCTTAGTAGGGATAGAGACCCAGTACTTC	CASSLVGIETQYF	TRBV7-2	TRBJ2-5	.	.
TGTGCCAGCAGTCCCGCCCTCGCGGAGACCCAGTACTTC	CASSPALAETQYF	TRBV28	TRBJ2-5	.	.
TGTGCCAGCAGCTTACAATGGTGGTCTGAAGCTTTCTTT	CASSLQWWSEAFF	TRBV7-2	TRBJ1-1	.	.
TGTGCCAGCAGCTCGGGACAGGTTCTAGATACGCAGTATTTT	CASSSGQVLDTQYF	TRBV5-8	TRBJ2-3	.	TRBD1
TGTGCCAGCGGCCGGGCAGGGGAGACCCAGTACTTC	CASGRAGETQYF	TRBV6-6	TRBJ2-5	.	.
TGTGCCAGCAGCTTAGCTCAACAGGGTCCCACCGGGGAGCTGTTTTTT	CASSLAQQGPTGELFF	TRBV7-2	TRBJ2-2	.	.
TGTGTCAGCACCCGGACAGGTCGAAACACTGAAGCTTTCTTT	CVSTRTGRNTEAFF	TRBV6-5	TRBJ1-1	.	TRBD1
TGTGCCAGCAGCTTATGGGGGGGACAGTCTCAAGAGACCCAGTACTTC	CASSLWGGQSQETQYF	TRBV7-6	TRBJ2-5	.	.
TGTGCCATCAGTGAGTCGAAACTCCAGTTAGCGGGAGTTCGCACAGATACGCAGTATTTT	CAISESKLQLAGVRTDTQYF	TRBV10-3	TRBJ2-3	.	TRBD2
TGTGCCAGCAGCTTAGGACAAAACTATGGCTACACCTTC	CASSLGQNYGYTF	TRBV11-1	TRBJ1-2	once	.
TGTGCCAGCAGCTTGGGGGGGGACTATGGCTACACCTTC	CASSLGGDYGYTF	TRBV5-8	TRBJ1-2	.	.
TGTGCAAGTCGCCACGACGGGACCGAAGAGACCCAGTACTTC	CASRHDGTEETQYF	TRBV12-2	TRBJ2-5	.	.
TGTGCCAGCAGTTTGCCCGGGAGGGGCCCTGGAAACACCATATATTTT	CASSLPGRGPGNTIYF	TRBV28	TRBJ1-3	once	.
TGTGCCAGCAGCGTAGGTAACTATGGCTACACCTTC	CASSVGNYGYTF	TRBV9	TRBJ1-2	.	.
TGTGCCAGCAGTTTAATTCCGGGACAGGGGGTCACTGAAGCTTTCTTT	CASSLIPGQGVTEAFF	TRBV28	TRBJ1-1	.	TRBD1
TGTGCCAGCAGTGGACTGGGACAGGGGGCCCTCACCCTCAATCAGCCCCAGCATTTT	CASSGLGQGALTLNQPQHF	TRBV6-1	TRBJ1-5	.	TRBD1
TGTGCCAGCTCACCTTCAGAATCGTGGTTCTATGAAGCTTTCTTT	CASSPSESWFYEAFF	TRBV18	TRBJ1-1	.	.
TGTGCCAGCTCACCATCGATCGGCGTAGCTTTCTTT	CASSPSIGVAFF	TRBV18	TRBJ1-1	.	.
TGTGCCAGCAGCGGGGGGAATAGCAATCAGCCCCAGCATTTT	CASSGGNSNQPQHF	TRBV2	TRBJ1-5	.	.
TGCAGCGTTGTTACTGCTAGCACAGATACGCAGTATTTT	CSVVTASTDTQYF	TRBV29-1	TRBJ2-3	.	.